The clone carrying this T cell receptor (beta chain) was recorded once. The data originate from a study of shared clonotypes between healthy human individuals. Profiled with immunoSEQ multiplex PCR; TCRdb holds only in-frame clones, not every one. The data hold 1.5 million to 2.5 million clones, with over 85% observed a single time. Trimming removed 0 bases at V and 0 bases at J, with 20 bases between. The CDR3 runs 19 residues. Germline CDR1 and CDR2: SGHAT and FQNNGV. Only CD45RO-negative cells positively selected for CCR7 counted as naive CD8 cells, so terminally differentiated effector memory CD45RA+ cells were excluded.

This TCR came from a man aged 18 to 29 in good health. Sequences were obtained from naive CD8+ T cells sorted from blood. The V call is TRBV11-2, the J call TRBJ1-1, with D possibly TRBD1 on 6 matching bases. The CDR3 is CASSLDEVGQLPVNTEAFF. The CDR3 coding sequence is TGTGCCAGCAGCTTAGATGAGGTTGGACAGTTGCCCGTGAACACTGAAGCTTTCTTT. Together with reference TRBV11-2 and TRBJ1-1, the CDR3 gives the full variable domain: EAGVAQSPRYKIIEKRQSVAFWCNPISGHATLYWYQQILGQGPKLLIQFQNNGVVDDSQLPKDRFSAERLKGVDSTLKIQPAKLEDSAVYLCASSLDEVGQLPVNTEAFFGQGTRLTVV.